Listed below are T cell receptor beta chains from one sample, sequenced in a study of T cells in Graves' hyperthyroidism and ophthalmopathy. TCRdb used MiXCR to reprocess the multiplex PCR reads, holding one entry per CDR3 protein. The sample shows over 700,000 distinct CDR3 sequences, about 17% of them seen only once. Sequencing input: blood. These receptors all come from a woman in her 50s with Graves' hyperthyroidism that later progressed to Graves' ophthalmopathy. Both conserved end residues are part of each CDR3. Fields, in order: V gene, clone size, J gene, D gene, CDR3 DNA, CDR3 protein. The D gene is left open where the match is weak. A clone size is listed for some rows: how often the clone was seen (once, few, many), or a class if it is expanded.

>TRBV3-1|-|TRBJ1-4|-
TGTGCCAGCAGCCCACGAAGGGGGGGGAATGAAAAACTGTTTTTT
CASSPRRGGNEKLFF
>TRBV11-2|many|TRBJ1-2|-
TGTGCCAGCAGCTTCGGACGGATTAACTATGGCTACACCTTC
CASSFGRINYGYTF
>TRBV28|few|TRBJ2-5|-
TGTGCCAGCACCTCTAAAAGGGGGGTTTATCCCCAGTACTTC
CASTSKRGVYPQYF
>TRBV27|few|TRBJ2-7|-
TGTGCCAGCAGTTTATCGAACCTCTACGAGCAGTACTTC
CASSLSNLYEQYF
>TRBV20-1|many|TRBJ1-2|TRBD1
TGCAGTGCTCACCGGACAGGGGGTAACTATGGCTACACCTTC
CSAHRTGGNYGYTF
>TRBV20-1|-|TRBJ2-3|TRBD2
TGCAGTGCTAGTCGACTAGCGGGACCTAACACAGATACGCAGTATTTT
CSASRLAGPNTDTQYF
>TRBV5-1|many|TRBJ1-1|TRBD1
TGCGCCAGCAGCTTGGGACAGGGGGCGCCAGGAGCTTTCTTT
CASSLGQGAPGAFF
>TRBV30|once|TRBJ2-2|-
TGTGCCTGGAGACCAGGGGTATACACCGGGGAGCTGTTTTTT
CAWRPGVYTGELFF
>TRBV6-1|-|TRBJ2-2|TRBD2
TGTGCCAGCAGTGCCCCCACCGGGACTAGCAATGGGGAGCTGTTTTTT
CASSAPTGTSNGELFF
>TRBV11-2|many|TRBJ2-1|TRBD1
TGTGCCACCACAGGGGCCCTTAGCTCCTACAATGAGCAGTTCTTC
CATTGALSSYNEQFF
>TRBV5-6|-|TRBJ2-3|TRBD1
TGTGCCAGCAGCTTCTACCGGGACAGGTTCTCAGATACGCAGTATTTT
CASSFYRDRFSDTQYF
>TRBV20-1|-|TRBJ2-5|TRBD2
TGCAGTGCTAGAGAGTTACTAGCGGGGGGAGGGCACCAAGAGACCCAGTACTTC
CSARELLAGGGHQETQYF
>TRBV11-2|-|TRBJ1-2|-
TGTGCCAGCAGCTCCCATACCGGGACAAACTATGGCTACACCTTC
CASSSHTGTNYGYTF
>TRBV5-5|-|TRBJ1-5|-
TGTGCCAGCAGCTTGGAGGTTTTGGGCAATCAGCCCCAGCATTTT
CASSLEVLGNQPQHF
>TRBV7-8|many|TRBJ2-1|TRBD1
TGTGCCAGCAGCACCCGGGACAGGGCCCACAATGAGCAGTTCTTC
CASSTRDRAHNEQFF
>TRBV4-1|-|TRBJ1-1|-
TGCGCCAGCAGCCAAGATCAGACGACAGCCATGATCGCTTTCTTT
CASSQDQTTAMIAFF
>TRBV5-6|few|TRBJ1-5|-
TGTGCCAGCAGCTTAAGTCTTAGGTGGAAACGAGGCAATCAGCCCCAGCATTTT
CASSLSLRWKRGNQPQHF
>TRBV7-6|few|TRBJ2-1|TRBD2
TGTGCCAGCAGCTATGGACTAGCGGGGGGTTATGAGCAGTTCTTC
CASSYGLAGGYEQFF
>TRBV19|few|TRBJ2-6|-
TGTGCCAGTAGTAAGGACGGCACTGGGGCCAACGTCCTGACTTTC
CASSKDGTGANVLTF
>TRBV4-1|-|TRBJ2-7|TRBD2
TGCGCCAGCAGCCAAGATACTAGCGGGGCCCTCCGCGAGCAGTACTTC
CASSQDTSGALREQYF
>TRBV7-2|many|TRBJ1-2|TRBD1
TGTGCCAGCAGCTTAGTACAGGGGGCCTTTGGCTACACCTTC
CASSLVQGAFGYTF
>TRBV18|-|TRBJ2-4|TRBD1
TGTGCCAGCTCACCAGGAGGGACAGGGCTAGCCAAAAACATTCAGTACTTC
CASSPGGTGLAKNIQYF
>TRBV18|many|TRBJ2-1|TRBD1
TGTGCCAGCTCACCACCGGGACAGGGGTACAATGAGCAGTTCTTC
CASSPPGQGYNEQFF
>TRBV29-1|-|TRBJ1-2|-
TGCAGCGTTGATTCACAGGGACCATCGGGCTACACCTTC
CSVDSQGPSGYTF
>TRBV5-1|many|TRBJ2-2|TRBD1
TGCGCCAGCAGCTTGGACAGGGGAAACACCGGGGAGCTGTTTTTT
CASSLDRGNTGELFF
>TRBV7-6|many|TRBJ2-7|-
TGTGCCAGCAGCTCAGAGATACAGGACGAGCAGTACTTC
CASSSEIQDEQYF